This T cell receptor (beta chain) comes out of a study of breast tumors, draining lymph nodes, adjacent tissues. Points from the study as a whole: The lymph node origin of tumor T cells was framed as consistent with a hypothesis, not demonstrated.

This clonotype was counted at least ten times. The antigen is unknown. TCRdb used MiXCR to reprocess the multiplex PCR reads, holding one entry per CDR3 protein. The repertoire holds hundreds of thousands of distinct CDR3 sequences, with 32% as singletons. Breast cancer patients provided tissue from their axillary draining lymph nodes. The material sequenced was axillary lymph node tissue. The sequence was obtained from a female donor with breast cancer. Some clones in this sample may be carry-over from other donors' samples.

The CDR3 DNA reads TGTGCCTGGAGTGAGGACGGGTACGAGCAGTACTTC. Translated: CAWSEDGYEQYF. V usage is TRBV30 and J usage is TRBJ2-7, with D hard to call. Germline assignment: CDR1 GTSNPN and CDR2 SVGIG (reference sequence). The CDR3 totals 12 residues. The V end was cut by 1 base, the J end by 4 bases, with 8 bases between.